The 8 T cell receptor beta chains below all came from one sample that was sequenced in a study of Ad26.COV2.S vaccination and SARS-CoV-2 variants. Stated treatment: about 20 received Ad26.COV2.S at low or high dose, single or two shots; about 5 received placebo; per-sample allocation not given. Following the first vaccine or placebo injection, samples were taken on day 63. TCRdb's copy holds only in-frame clones and misses some; the assay was immunoSEQ multiplex PCR. The sample contains fewer than 900,000 clones, approximately 88% of which appear only once. This sample comprised peripheral blood, obtained in a trial of Ad26.COV2.S vaccine versus placebo. These receptor sequences come from a person between 18 and 65 years old who received the Ad26.COV2.S COVID-19 vaccine or a placebo.

CDR3: CASSQVAGQYSYEQYF. As DNA, the CDR3 is TGTGCCAGCAGCCAAGTAGCGGGGCAATATTCCTACGAGCAGTACTTC. The chain employs TRBV4-2 and TRBJ2-7, with 8 bases fitting TRBD2. Germline CDR1 and CDR2: LGHNA and YNFKEQ. The CDR3 covers 16 residues. After removal of 1 base from V and 1 base from J, the junction contained 6 bases not matched to a gene.

This chain's CDR3 is CASGPGSDTEAFF. The CDR3, as DNA: TGTGCCAGCGGCCCGGGGTCGGACACTGAAGCTTTCTTT. The rearrangement uses TRBV12-3 or TRBV12-4 and TRBJ1-1; no firm D call. The V end lost 8 bases, the J end lost 3 bases, and 13 bases lay between the germline ends. This CDR3 has 13 residues.

The sample holds one count of this clone. A much larger clone lies a single base off, so this may be a read error. The rearrangement uses TRBV5-4 and TRBJ2-1; no clear D. Looked up from germline, CDR1 is SGHNT and CDR2 is YYREEE (reference sequence). The CDR3 runs 11 residues. The germline V and J ends were trimmed by 2 bases and 5 bases, with 2 bases remaining between them. CDR3 DNA: TGTGCCAGCAGCTTTGACAATGAGCAGTTCTTC. Translation gives CASSFDNEQFF.

The gene calls are TRBV4-2 and TRBJ1-1; D ambiguous. V lost 3 bases, J lost 5 bases, and 16 bases lay in between. The germline gives CDR1 LGHNA, CDR2 YNFKEQ. This CDR3 spans 15 amino acids. CDR3 nucleotides: TGTGCCAGCAGCCAGCTCGGTGGGGTGGAAACTGAAGCTTTCTTT. Translation gives CASSQLGGVETEAFF.

The chain recombines TRBV7-9 with TRBJ1-2; TRBD1 agrees at 7 bases. Trimming at V came to 5 bases and at J to 6 bases, leaving 15 bases not matched to a gene. The CDR3 loop spans 16 amino acids. Germline CDR1 SEHNR, CDR2 FQNEAQ (reference sequence). The CDR3 loop reads CASSNRTGGSRDGYTF. CDR3 nucleotide sequence: TGTGCCAGCAGCAACCGGACAGGAGGCTCTCGGGATGGCTACACCTTC.

The chain links TRBV4-2 to TRBJ2-7; 9 nucleotides line up with TRBD1. This CDR3 spans 16 amino acids. Per germline, CDR1 LGHNA and CDR2 YNFKEQ. Unmatched junction bases numbered 6, after V lost 1 base and J lost 2 bases. The CDR3 DNA sequence: TGTGCCAGCAGCCAAGCCGGGACAGGGAAAACCTACGAGCAGTACTTC. It codes for CASSQAGTGKTYEQYF.

As for this clone: The same CDR3 also results from other DNA sequences found in this sample. This chain joins TRBV30 and TRBJ1-1; D gene unclear. The germline CDR1 and CDR2 sequences are GTSNPN and SVGIG (reference sequence). Trimming shortened V by 3 bases and J by 3 bases, and 5 bases separated the two germline ends. The CDR3 totals 11 residues. CDR3 residues: CAWRRDTEAFF. The DNA of the CDR3 is TGTGCCTGGAGACGGGACACTGAAGCTTTCTTT.

The chain has TRBV5-6 and TRBJ2-2; the match to TRBD1 covers 9 bases. CDR3 length: 15 residues. The trim removed 4 bases at V and 6 bases at J, leaving 7 bases unmatched. Germline-derived CDR1 and CDR2 are SGHDT and YYEEEE. The CDR3 spells CASSGRTGASGELFF. CDR3 bases: TGTGCCAGCAGCGGGCGGACAGGGGCATCCGGGGAGCTGTTTTTT.